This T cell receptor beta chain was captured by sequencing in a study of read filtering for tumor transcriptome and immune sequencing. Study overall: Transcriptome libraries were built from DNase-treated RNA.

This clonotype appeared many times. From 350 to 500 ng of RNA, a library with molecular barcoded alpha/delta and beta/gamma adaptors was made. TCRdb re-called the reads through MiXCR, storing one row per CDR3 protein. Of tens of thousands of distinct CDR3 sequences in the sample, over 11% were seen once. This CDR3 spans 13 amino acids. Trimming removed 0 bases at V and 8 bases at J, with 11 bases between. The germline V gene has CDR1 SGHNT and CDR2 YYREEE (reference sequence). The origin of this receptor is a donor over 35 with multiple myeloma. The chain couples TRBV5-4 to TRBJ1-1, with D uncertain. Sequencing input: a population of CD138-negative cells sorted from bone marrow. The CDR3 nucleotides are TGTGCCAGCAGCTTGGTGGGTGAACGGGAAGCTTTCTTT. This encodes CASSLVGEREAFF.